These 29 T cell receptor beta chains were sequenced from one sample in a study of blood T cell repertoires in COVID-19. Clones were read by immunoSEQ multiplex PCR, and TCRdb kept only the in-frame ones, dropping some. The data show about 150,000 clones, approximately 85% seen once. The sequenced sample consisted of peripheral blood. Every receptor here comes from a man in his fifties or sixties with COVID-19, enrolled during active disease.

This chain connects TRBV10-3 to TRBJ2-7; weak D call: TRBD2 (6 bases). The CDR3 totals 15 residues. Trimming stripped 2 bases from V and 4 bases from J, with 15 bases between. Germline V gene lookup returns CDR1 ENHRY and CDR2 SYGVKD. The CDR3 sequence: CAISENAGGGYEQYF. CDR3 sequence (DNA): TGTGCCATCAGTGAGAACGCGGGTGGGGGGTACGAGCAGTACTTC.

This clone was seen once. V is TRBV18 and J is TRBJ2-1, with 9 positions matching TRBD2. The V gene's germline CDR1 is KGHSH and CDR2 LQKENI. This CDR3 has 19 residues. The V segment lost 3 bases and the J segment 4 bases; nucleotides outside the gene matches: 16. The CDR3: CASSPFAPASGNFYNEQFF. The CDR3, as DNA: TGTGCCAGCTCACCTTTCGCCCCGGCTAGCGGGAATTTTTACAATGAGCAGTTCTTC.

The chain joins TRBV5-4 to TRBJ2-2, with D possibly matching TRBD2 (7 bases). V was pared by 8 bases and J by 1 base, with 21 bases between. The germline V gene encodes CDR1 SGHNT and CDR2 YYREEE (reference sequence). The CDR3 runs 17 residues. In DNA form, the CDR3 reads TGTGCCAGTGAACCGGCGGAGGGGGGGATGAACACCGGGGAGCTGTTTTTT. Its protein product is CASEPAEGGMNTGELFF.

The chain employs TRBV18 and TRBJ2-1, with 10 bases that match TRBD1. The V segment lost 4 bases and the J segment 5 bases; nucleotides outside the gene matches: 5. Germline V gives CDR1 KGHSH, CDR2 LQKENI. The CDR3 contains 15 residues. CDR3 bases: TGTGCCAGCTCACAGGGACAGGGGATGAACAATGAGCAGTTCTTC. Translation gives CASSQGQGMNNEQFF.

The count of this clone is one. The chain employs TRBV6-9 and TRBJ1-2, with 9 bases matching TRBD1. This CDR3 comprises 12 residues. Germline V gene sequence: CDR1 MNHGY, CDR2 SVAAGI. The V segment lost 8 bases and the J segment 8 bases; nucleotides outside the gene matches: 6. In DNA form, the CDR3 reads TGTGCCAGCTGGGACAGGGCGGGAGGCTACACCTTC. Residues: CASWDRAGGYTF.

This clone was detected only once. V gene TRBV30 combines with J gene TRBJ1-2, with D perhaps matching TRBD1 (6 bases). CDR1 is GTSNPN and CDR2 is SVGIG in the germline V gene (reference sequence). V was shortened by 4 bases and J by 4 bases, with 16 bases between the two germline ends. This CDR3 is 14 amino acids long. The CDR3 nucleotides read TGTGCCTGGAAAGGTTCAGGGGAACGCTATGGCTACACCTTC. It encodes CAWKGSGERYGYTF.

The chain is built from TRBV3-1 (or the pseudogene TRBV3-2) and TRBJ2-2, with TRBD1 as a possible D gene (5 bases). This CDR3 region has 16 residues. Trimming cost V 1 base and J 3 bases, with 12 bases left between them. Germline V gives CDR1 LGHDT, CDR2 YNNKEL (reference sequence). CDR3 residues: CASSQVSDSHTGELFF. The CDR3 DNA reads TGTGCCAGCAGCCAAGTATCAGACAGCCACACCGGGGAGCTGTTTTTT.

The CDR3 sequence is CASSLSRRETQYF. In DNA, the CDR3 is TGTGCCAGCAGTTTATCCAGGCGAGAGACCCAGTACTTC. The J gene is TRBJ2-5, the V gene TRBV12-3 or TRBV12-4; no definite D call. Trimming cost V 2 bases and J 4 bases, with 8 bases left between them. CDR3 length: 13 amino acids.

This clone was seen a few times. The chain employs TRBV29-1 and TRBJ2-5, with 10 bases fitting TRBD1. Germline V CDR1 and CDR2: SQVTM, ANQGSEA. The CDR3 totals 13 residues. V lost 7 bases, J lost 5 bases, and 7 bases stayed unmatched. This CDR3 reads CSATTGGGETQYF. For the CDR3, the DNA is TGCAGCGCCACGACAGGGGGCGGGGAGACCCAGTACTTC.

The chain joins TRBV11-3 to TRBJ2-5; TRBD1 matches 8 bases. Losses at the gene ends were 7 bases for V and 4 bases for J; bases not matched to a gene: 2. CDR1 is SGHNT, CDR2 YENEEA, per germline. The CDR3 sequence is 12 residues long. CDR3 nucleotides: TGTGCCAGCACTACAGGGGGAGAGACCCAGTACTTC. Residues: CASTTGGETQYF.

The chain employs TRBV7-6 and TRBJ2-2, with TRBD1 identical over 10 bases. V gave up 6 bases and J gave up 7 bases; unmatched junction bases: 5. Germline loops: CDR1 SGHVS, CDR2 FNYEAQ. This CDR3 spans 14 amino acids. The CDR3 bases are TGTGCCAGCAGTGGACAGGGGGGCGTCGGGGAGCTGTTTTTT. This codes for CASSGQGGVGELFF.

V usage is TRBV7-9 and J usage is TRBJ2-2; 8 bases match TRBD1. Germline loops: CDR1 SEHNR, CDR2 FQNEAQ (reference sequence). V shed 9 bases, J shed 4 bases, and the junction held 7 bases outside the gene matches. The CDR3 has 14 amino acids. The DNA of the CDR3 is TGTGCCAGTCAGGGGGCAATGGGCACCGGGGAGCTGTTTTTT. Translating it yields CASQGAMGTGELFF.

CDR3 amino acids: CASSAQGARNEKLFF. The CDR3 coding sequence is TGCGCCAGCAGCGCGCAGGGGGCGCGGAATGAAAAACTGTTTTTT. The chain employs TRBV5-1 and TRBJ1-4, with TRBD1 matching over 8 bases. The trim removed 4 bases at V and 5 bases at J, leaving 7 bases unmatched. CDR3 length: 15 amino acids. Germline CDR1 SGHRS, CDR2 YFSETQ.

The genes are TRBV6-5 and TRBJ2-7; D remains unclear. This CDR3 contains 13 residues. Germline V gene sequence: CDR1 MNHEY, CDR2 SVGAGI. V lost 7 bases and J lost 2, with 12 bases in between. In DNA, the CDR3 is TGTGCCAGCACCCCTGGGCTTGCCTACGAGCAGTACTTC. Translation gives CASTPGLAYEQYF.

The chain couples TRBV7-9 to TRBJ1-1; D remains unclear. V gave up 5 bases and J gave up 2 bases, with 6 bases separating them. The CDR3 has 12 amino acids. In germline, CDR1 is SEHNR, CDR2 FQNEAQ (reference sequence). The CDR3 protein is CASSTQNTEAFF. DNA for the CDR3: TGTGCCAGCAGCACTCAAAACACTGAAGCTTTCTTT.

This clone was recorded only once. The rearrangement uses TRBV7-2 and TRBJ2-6; D is unresolved. CDR3 length: 15 residues. Trimming stripped 5 bases from V and 0 bases from J, with 8 bases between. Germline V gene lookup returns CDR1 SGHTA and CDR2 FQGNSA. The CDR3 DNA reads as TGTGCCAGCAGCCCCACTATCTCTGGGGCCAACGTCCTGACTTTC. It codes for CASSPTISGANVLTF.

The V call is TRBV7-9, the J call TRBJ1-2, with D perhaps matching TRBD1 (5 bases). The CDR3 extends over 13 amino acids. Germline assignment: CDR1 SEHNR and CDR2 FQNEAQ (reference sequence). Trimming removed 5 bases at V and 1 base at J, with 8 bases between. The CDR3 loop is CASSQQVNYGYTF. The CDR3 DNA sequence: TGTGCCAGCAGCCAACAGGTTAACTATGGCTACACCTTC. Full variable domain (rest looked up from reference TRBV7-9 and TRBJ1-2): DTGVSQNPRHKITKRGQNVTFRCDPISEHNRLYWYRQTLGQGPEFLTYFQNEAQLEKSRLLSDRFSAERPKGSFSTLEIQRTEQGDSAMYLCASSQQVNYGYTFGSGTRLTVV.

The rearrangement links TRBV5-5 to TRBJ1-6; 7 bases align to TRBD1. Germline lookup yields CDR1 SGHKS and CDR2 YYEKEE (reference sequence). The ends lost 7 bases at V and 7 bases at J; junction bases unmatched: 8. This CDR3 region has 14 residues. The CDR3 DNA follows: TGTGCCAGCTTGCAGGGACAGTCGAATTCACCCCTCCACTTT. This codes for CASLQGQSNSPLHF.

The chain couples TRBV7-2 to TRBJ2-3; D might be TRBD2 (6 bases). The germline V gene encodes CDR1 SGHTA and CDR2 FQGNSA. V dropped 1 base and J dropped 3 bases, with 14 bases sitting between them. This CDR3 has 16 amino acids. The CDR3 sequence: CASSLESLAPTDTQYF. The CDR3 nucleotides are TGTGCCAGCAGCTTAGAGTCGCTAGCGCCTACAGATACGCAGTATTTT.

This chain connects TRBV6-5 to TRBJ2-1; D remains ambiguous. CDR3 length: 13 residues. With 6 bases removed from V and 9 bases from J, the gap between germline ends came to 15 bases. From germline, CDR1 is MNHEY and CDR2 SVGAGI. CDR3 region: CASRFSSVGEQFF. For the CDR3, the DNA is TGTGCCAGCAGGTTTTCGTCGGTCGGTGAGCAGTTCTTC.

The chain couples TRBV9 to TRBJ1-3; no clear D gene. Germline V gives CDR1 SGDLS, CDR2 YYNGEE. This CDR3 has 15 amino acids. V lost 0 bases to trimming and J lost 0 bases, with 7 bases between them. The CDR3 DNA reads as TGTGCCAGCAGCGTAGCATCCAGCTCTGGAAACACCATATATTTT. This translates into CASSVASSSGNTIYF.

This chain connects TRBV4-3 to TRBJ2-1, with 7 bases lining up with TRBD2. CDR1 is LGHNA, CDR2 YSLEER, per germline. The CDR3 contains 16 residues. The junction had 4 bases not matched to a gene; V was cut back by 0 bases and J by 2 bases. CDR3 bases: TGCGCCAGCAGCCAAGATCTAAGCGGGACCTACAATGAGCAGTTCTTC. It encodes CASSQDLSGTYNEQFF.

The rearrangement uses TRBV3-1 (or the pseudogene TRBV3-2) and TRBJ1-2, with D possibly TRBD1 on 5 matching bases. Germline-derived CDR1 and CDR2 are LGHDT and YNNKEL (reference sequence). Trimming stripped 5 bases from V and 2 bases from J, with 21 bases between. The CDR3 is 17 amino acids. As DNA, the CDR3 is TGTGCCAGCAGCTATAATCCCCGGATCGGGGGAAACTATGGCTACACCTTC. It codes for CASSYNPRIGGNYGYTF.

Written as DNA, the CDR3 is TGCAGCGTTGTATCCCAGCGACCCCACAATGAGCAGTTCTTC. Protein sequence: CSVVSQRPHNEQFF. The chain is built from TRBV29-1 and TRBJ2-1; no clear D. With 4 bases removed from V and 5 bases from J, the gap between germline ends came to 15 bases. Germline V gene lookup returns CDR1 SQVTM and CDR2 ANQGSEA. This CDR3 region has 14 residues.

This clone was recorded only once. The chain recombines TRBV15 with TRBJ1-2, with D tentatively TRBD1 (5 bases). This CDR3 region has 14 residues. Per germline, CDR1 LNHNV and CDR2 YYDKDF (reference sequence). Trimming stripped 5 bases from V and 2 bases from J, with 12 bases between. The CDR3 loop reads CATSLGDPNYGYTF. The CDR3 region has the DNA TGTGCCACCAGCCTAGGGGATCCGAACTATGGCTACACCTTC. Based on the CDR3 plus reference TRBV15 and TRBJ1-2, the full variable domain is DAMVIQNPRYQVTQFGKPVTLSCSQTLNHNVMYWYQQKSSQAPKLLFHYYDKDFNNEADTPDNFQSRRPNTSFCFLDIRSPGLGDTAMYLCATSLGDPNYGYTFGSGTRLTVV.

The CDR3 DNA follows: TGTGCCAGCAGTTCCGCCGCGCCAACTAATGAAAAACTGTTTTTT. It encodes CASSSAAPTNEKLFF. The V and J genes are TRBV28 and TRBJ1-4; the D is unclear. Trimming removed 4 bases at V and 0 bases at J, with 9 bases between. CDR1 and CDR2 from the germline V gene are MDHEN and SYDVKM. This CDR3 has 15 amino acids.

This chain connects TRBV2 to TRBJ1-2; no reliable D call. V lost 6 bases and J 2 bases, leaving 13 bases between the germline ends. CDR3 length: 14 residues. Germline V lookup: CDR1 SNHLY, CDR2 FYNNEI. The CDR3 region is CASSYYAENYGYTF. The CDR3 region has the DNA TGTGCCAGCAGCTACTATGCAGAGAACTATGGCTACACCTTC.

This clone was counted a few times. This chain links TRBV28 with TRBJ1-5; 7 nucleotides match TRBD1. The V gene's germline CDR1 is MDHEN and CDR2 SYDVKM. V shed 5 bases and J 4 bases; nucleotides not matched to a gene: 14. This CDR3 spans 17 amino acids. The CDR3, as DNA: TGTGCCAGCAGTCTCGAACGACAGGGAAGGCCGAATCAGCCCCAGCATTTT. Translated: CASSLERQGRPNQPQHF.

In regard to this clone: At one boundary the junction diverges from the germline segment, which might be a read error. The rearrangement joins TRBV18 to TRBJ1-2; D is unresolved. The CDR3 sequence is 15 residues long. Per the germline V gene, CDR1 is KGHSH and CDR2 is LQKENI. The CDR3 spells CASSPPGQENSGYTF. CDR3 nucleotides: TGTGCCAGCTCACCACCTGGGCAGGAAAACTCTGGCTACACCTTC.